One T cell receptor (beta chain) is described in this entry. These data belong to a study of control samples from healthy donors and cancer patients. Here immunoSEQ multiplex PCR was the method, and the copy in TCRdb shows in-frame clones only, minus some. Among approximately 88,000 clones listed, just over 90% were seen once. Trimming removed 2 bases at V and 5 bases at J, with 15 bases between. The germline CDR1 and CDR2 sequences are MDHEN and SYDVKM. The CDR3 spans 15 residues. The origin of this receptor is a woman aged 30 to 39 in good health. The sample was blood. This rearrangement joins TRBV28 to TRBJ2-5, with D maybe TRBD1 (5 bases). The CDR3: CASSLRTTFRETQYF. The CDR3 DNA is TGTGCCAGCAGTTTAAGGACAACCTTTCGGGAGACCCAGTACTTC.